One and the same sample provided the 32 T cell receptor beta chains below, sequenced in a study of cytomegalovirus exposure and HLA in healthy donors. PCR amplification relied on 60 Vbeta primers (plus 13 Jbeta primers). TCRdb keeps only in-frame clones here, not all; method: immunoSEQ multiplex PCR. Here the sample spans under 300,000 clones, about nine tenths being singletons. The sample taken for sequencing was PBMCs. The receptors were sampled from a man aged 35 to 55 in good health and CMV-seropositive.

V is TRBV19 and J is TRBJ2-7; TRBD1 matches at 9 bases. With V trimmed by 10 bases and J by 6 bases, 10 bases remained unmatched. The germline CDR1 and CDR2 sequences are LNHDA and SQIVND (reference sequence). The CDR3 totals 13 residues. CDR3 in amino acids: CATRGTGRAEQYF. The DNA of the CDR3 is TGTGCCACCAGGGGGACAGGGCGGGCCGAGCAGTACTTC. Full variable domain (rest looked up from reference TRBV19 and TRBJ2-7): DGGITQSPKYLFRKEGQNVTLSCEQNLNHDAMYWYRQDPGQGLRLIYYSQIVNDFQKGDIAEGYSVSREKKESFPLTVTSAQKNPTAFYLCATRGTGRAEQYFGPGTRLTVT.

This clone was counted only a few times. As DNA, the CDR3 is TGTGCCAGCAGCGCCCGGACAGGGGGCACTGAAAAACTGTTTTTT. Its translation is CASSARTGGTEKLFF. J is TRBJ1-4 and V is TRBV21-1; TRBD1 reflects the table's D call only, with no check against the DNA. TRBV21-1 is noted as a pseudogene. This CDR3 region has 15 residues.

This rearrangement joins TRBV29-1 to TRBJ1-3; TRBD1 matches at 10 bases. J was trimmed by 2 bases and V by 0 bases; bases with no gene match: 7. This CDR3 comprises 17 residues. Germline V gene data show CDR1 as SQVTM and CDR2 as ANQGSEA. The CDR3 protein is CSVEDQGDRGPGNTIYF. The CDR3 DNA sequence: TGCAGCGTTGAAGATCAGGGGGACAGGGGACCTGGAAACACCATATATTTT.

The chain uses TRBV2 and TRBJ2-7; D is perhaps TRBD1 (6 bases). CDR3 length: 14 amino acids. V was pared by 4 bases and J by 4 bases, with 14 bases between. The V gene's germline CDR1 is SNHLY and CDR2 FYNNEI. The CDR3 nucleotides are TGTGCCAGCAGTGTGGAACAGGGACCGTACGAGCAGTACTTC. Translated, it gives CASSVEQGPYEQYF.

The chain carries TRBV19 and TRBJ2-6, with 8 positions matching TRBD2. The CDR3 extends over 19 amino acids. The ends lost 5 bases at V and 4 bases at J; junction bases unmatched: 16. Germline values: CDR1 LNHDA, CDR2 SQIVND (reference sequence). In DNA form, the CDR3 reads TGTGCCAGTAGTGGGGAGACAGGACTAGCCGGGAGAGGGGCCAACGTCCTGACTTTC. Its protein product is CASSGETGLAGRGANVLTF.

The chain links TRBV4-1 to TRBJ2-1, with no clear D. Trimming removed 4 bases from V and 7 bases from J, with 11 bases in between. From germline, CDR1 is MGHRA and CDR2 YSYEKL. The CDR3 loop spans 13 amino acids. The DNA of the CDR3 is TGCGCCAGCAGCCCGGTCCCTTGGAATGAGCAGTTCTTC. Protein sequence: CASSPVPWNEQFF.

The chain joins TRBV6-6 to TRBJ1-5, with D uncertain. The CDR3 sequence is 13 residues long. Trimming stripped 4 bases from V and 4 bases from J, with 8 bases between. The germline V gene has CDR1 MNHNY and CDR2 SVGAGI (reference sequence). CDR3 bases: TGTGCCAGCAGTTCCCTCAGGAATCAGCCCCAGCATTTT. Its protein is CASSSLRNQPQHF.

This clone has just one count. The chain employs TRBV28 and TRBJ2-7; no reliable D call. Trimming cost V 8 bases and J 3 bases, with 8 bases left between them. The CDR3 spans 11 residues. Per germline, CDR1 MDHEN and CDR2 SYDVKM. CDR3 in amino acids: CASRSYYEQYF. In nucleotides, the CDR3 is TGTGCCAGCCGAAGCTACTACGAGCAGTACTTC.

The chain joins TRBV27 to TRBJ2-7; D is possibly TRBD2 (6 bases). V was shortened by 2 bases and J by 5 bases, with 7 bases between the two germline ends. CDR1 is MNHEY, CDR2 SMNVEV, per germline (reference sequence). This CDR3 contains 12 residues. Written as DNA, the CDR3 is TGTGCCAGCAGTTTAGGGGGGAACGAGCAGTACTTC. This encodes CASSLGGNEQYF.

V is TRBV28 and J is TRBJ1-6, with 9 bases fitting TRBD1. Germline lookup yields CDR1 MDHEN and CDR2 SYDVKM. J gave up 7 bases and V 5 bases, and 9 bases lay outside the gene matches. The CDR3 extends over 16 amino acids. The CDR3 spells CASSQIGQGLNSPLHF. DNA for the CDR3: TGTGCCAGCAGTCAAATTGGACAGGGGTTAAATTCACCCCTCCACTTT.

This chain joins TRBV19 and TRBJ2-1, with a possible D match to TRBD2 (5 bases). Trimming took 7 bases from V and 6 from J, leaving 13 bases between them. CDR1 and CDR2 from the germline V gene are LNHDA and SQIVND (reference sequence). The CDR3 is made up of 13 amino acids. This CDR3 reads CASTSGTINEQFF. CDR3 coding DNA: TGTGCCAGTACCAGCGGAACAATCAATGAGCAGTTCTTC. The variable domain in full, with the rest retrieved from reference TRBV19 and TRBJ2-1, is DGGITQSPKYLFRKEGQNVTLSCEQNLNHDAMYWYRQDPGQGLRLIYYSQIVNDFQKGDIAEGYSVSREKKESFPLTVTSAQKNPTAFYLCASTSGTINEQFFGPGTRLTVL.

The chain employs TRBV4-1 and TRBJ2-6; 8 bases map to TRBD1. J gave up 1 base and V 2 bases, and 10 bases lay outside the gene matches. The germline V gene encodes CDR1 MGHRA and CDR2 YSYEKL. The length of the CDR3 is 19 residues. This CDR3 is CASSQSRTGKGSGANVLTF. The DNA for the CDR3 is TGCGCCAGCAGCCAATCCCGGACAGGGAAGGGATCTGGGGCCAACGTCCTGACTTTC.

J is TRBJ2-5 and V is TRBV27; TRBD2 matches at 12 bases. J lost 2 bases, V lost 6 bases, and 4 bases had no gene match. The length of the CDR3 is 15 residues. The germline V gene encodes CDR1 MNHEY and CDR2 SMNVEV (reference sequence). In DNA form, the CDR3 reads TGTGCCAGCAGCCTAGGACTAGCGGGGCAAGAGACCCAGTACTTC. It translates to CASSLGLAGQETQYF.

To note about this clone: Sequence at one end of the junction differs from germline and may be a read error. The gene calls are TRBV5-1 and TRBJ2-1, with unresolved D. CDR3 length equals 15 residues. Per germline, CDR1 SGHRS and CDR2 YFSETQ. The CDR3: CASRPVSRSYNEQFF. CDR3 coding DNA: TGTGCCAGCAGACCCGTCAGTCGCTCCTACAATGAGCAGTTCTTC.

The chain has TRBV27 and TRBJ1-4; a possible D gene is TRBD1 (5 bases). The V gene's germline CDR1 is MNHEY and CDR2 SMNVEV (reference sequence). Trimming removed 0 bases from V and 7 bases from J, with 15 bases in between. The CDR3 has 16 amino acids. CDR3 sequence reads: CASSLSQAGYSEKLFF. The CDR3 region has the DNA TGTGCCAGCAGTTTATCTCAGGCAGGGTACTCTGAAAAACTGTTTTTT.

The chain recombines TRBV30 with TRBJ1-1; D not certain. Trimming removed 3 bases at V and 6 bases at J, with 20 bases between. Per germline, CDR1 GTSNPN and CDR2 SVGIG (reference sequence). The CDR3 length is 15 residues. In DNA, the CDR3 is TGTGCCTGGAGGGAGGCGGCCGCGAGGATCTCTGAAGCTTTCTTT. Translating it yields CAWREAAARISEAFF.

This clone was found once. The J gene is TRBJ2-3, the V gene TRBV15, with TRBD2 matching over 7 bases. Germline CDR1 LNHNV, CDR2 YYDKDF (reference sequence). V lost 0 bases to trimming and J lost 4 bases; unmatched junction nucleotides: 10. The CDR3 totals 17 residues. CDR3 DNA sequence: TGTGCCACCAGCAGAGATCGTCAGCGGGACCCCCCAGATACGCAGTATTTT. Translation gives CATSRDRQRDPPDTQYF.

CDR3 sequence reads: CASSYSNGGGKETQYF. The CDR3 nucleotides are TGTGCCAGCAGTTACTCGAACGGGGGGGGGAAAGAGACCCAGTACTTC. This chain uses TRBV6-5 with TRBJ2-5, with 8 bases identical to TRBD2. Germline V CDR1 and CDR2: MNHEY, SVGAGI. There are 16 residues in the CDR3. Trimming took 0 bases from V and 3 from J; bases not matched to a gene: 6.

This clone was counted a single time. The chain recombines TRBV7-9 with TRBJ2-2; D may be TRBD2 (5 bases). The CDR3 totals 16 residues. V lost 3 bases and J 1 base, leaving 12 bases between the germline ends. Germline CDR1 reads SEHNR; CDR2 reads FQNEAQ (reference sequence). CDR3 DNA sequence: TGTGCCAGCAGCTTCGGAACCAGCGGGAACACCGGGGAGCTGTTTTTT. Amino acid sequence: CASSFGTSGNTGELFF.

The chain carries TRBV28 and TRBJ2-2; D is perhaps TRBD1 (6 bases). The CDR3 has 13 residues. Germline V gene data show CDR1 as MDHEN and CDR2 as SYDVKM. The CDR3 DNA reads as TGTGCTGGGGGCAGGGTGGACACCGGGGAGCTGTTTTTT. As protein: CAGGRVDTGELFF.

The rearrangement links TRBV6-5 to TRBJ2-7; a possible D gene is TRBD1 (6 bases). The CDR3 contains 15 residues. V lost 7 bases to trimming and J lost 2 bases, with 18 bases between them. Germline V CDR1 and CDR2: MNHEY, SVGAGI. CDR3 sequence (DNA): TGTGCCAGCATAACCGGGTCAGGGGCCGCCTACGAGCAGTACTTC. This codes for CASITGSGAAYEQYF.

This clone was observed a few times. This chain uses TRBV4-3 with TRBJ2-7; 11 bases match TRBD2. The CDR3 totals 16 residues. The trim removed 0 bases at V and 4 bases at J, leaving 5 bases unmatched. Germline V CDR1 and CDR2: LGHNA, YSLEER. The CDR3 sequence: CASSQDRTSGSYEQYF. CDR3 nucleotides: TGCGCCAGCAGCCAAGATCGCACTAGCGGGAGTTACGAGCAGTACTTC.

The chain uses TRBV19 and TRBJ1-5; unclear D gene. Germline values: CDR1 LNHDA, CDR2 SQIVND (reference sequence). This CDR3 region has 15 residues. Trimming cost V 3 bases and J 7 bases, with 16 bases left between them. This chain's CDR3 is CASSISGGLRQPQHF. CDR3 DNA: TGTGCCAGTAGTATTTCGGGAGGGTTGAGACAGCCCCAGCATTTT.

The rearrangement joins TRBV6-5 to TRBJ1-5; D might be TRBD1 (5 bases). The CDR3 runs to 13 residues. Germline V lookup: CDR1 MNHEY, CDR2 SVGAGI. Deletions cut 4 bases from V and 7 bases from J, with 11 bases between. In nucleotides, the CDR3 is TGTGCCAGCAGTTGGCAGGGTGAACAGCCCCAGCATTTT. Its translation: CASSWQGEQPQHF.

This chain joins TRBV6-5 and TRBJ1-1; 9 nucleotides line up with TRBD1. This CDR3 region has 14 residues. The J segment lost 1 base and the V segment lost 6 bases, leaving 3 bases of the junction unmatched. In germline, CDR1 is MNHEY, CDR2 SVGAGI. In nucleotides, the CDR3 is TGTGCCAGCAGCCTGGGACAGGGGAACACTGAAGCTTTCTTT. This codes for CASSLGQGNTEAFF.

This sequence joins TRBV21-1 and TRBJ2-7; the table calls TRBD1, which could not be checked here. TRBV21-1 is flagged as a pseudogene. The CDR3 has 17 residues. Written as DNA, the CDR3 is TGTGCCAGCAGCAACCACAGGGGGCTTTACTCTTTCCACGAGCAGTACTTC. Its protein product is CASSNHRGLYSFHEQYF.

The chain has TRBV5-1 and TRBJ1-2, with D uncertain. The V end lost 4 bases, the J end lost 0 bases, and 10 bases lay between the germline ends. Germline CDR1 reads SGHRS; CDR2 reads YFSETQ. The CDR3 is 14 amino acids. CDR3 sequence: CASSPPSANYGYTF. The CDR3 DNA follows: TGCGCCAGCAGCCCCCCCAGTGCTAACTATGGCTACACCTTC.

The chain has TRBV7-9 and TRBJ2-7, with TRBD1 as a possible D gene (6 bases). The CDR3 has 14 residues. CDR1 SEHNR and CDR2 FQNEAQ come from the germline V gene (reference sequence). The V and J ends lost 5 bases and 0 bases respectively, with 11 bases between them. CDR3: CASSTQGSSYEQYF. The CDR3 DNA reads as TGTGCCAGCAGCACGCAGGGGAGCTCCTACGAGCAGTACTTC. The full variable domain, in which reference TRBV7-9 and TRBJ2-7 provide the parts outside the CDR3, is DTGVSQNPRHKITKRGQNVTFRCDPISEHNRLYWYRQTLGQGPEFLTYFQNEAQLEKSRLLSDRFSAERPKGSFSTLEIQRTEQGDSAMYLCASSTQGSSYEQYFGPGTRLTVT.

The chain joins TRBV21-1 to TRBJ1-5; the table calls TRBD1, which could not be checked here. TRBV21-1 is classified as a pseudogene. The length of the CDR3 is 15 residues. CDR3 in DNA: TGTGCCAGCCCCAACCACAGGGGGAGCAATCAGCCCCAGCATTTT. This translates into CASPNHRGSNQPQHF.

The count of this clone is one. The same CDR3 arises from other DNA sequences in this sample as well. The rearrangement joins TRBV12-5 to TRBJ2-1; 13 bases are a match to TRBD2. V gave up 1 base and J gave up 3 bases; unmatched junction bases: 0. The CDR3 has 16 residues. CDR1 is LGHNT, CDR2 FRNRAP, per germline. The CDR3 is CASGLGTSGSYNEQFF. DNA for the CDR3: TGTGCTAGTGGTTTGGGGACTAGCGGGAGCTACAATGAGCAGTTCTTC.

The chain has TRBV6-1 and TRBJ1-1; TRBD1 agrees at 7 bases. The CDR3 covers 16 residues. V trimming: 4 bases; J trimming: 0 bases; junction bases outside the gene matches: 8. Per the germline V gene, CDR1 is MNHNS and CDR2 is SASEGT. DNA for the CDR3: TGTGCCAGCAGTGCGAACAGGGGTTTTATGAACACTGAAGCTTTCTTT. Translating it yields CASSANRGFMNTEAFF.

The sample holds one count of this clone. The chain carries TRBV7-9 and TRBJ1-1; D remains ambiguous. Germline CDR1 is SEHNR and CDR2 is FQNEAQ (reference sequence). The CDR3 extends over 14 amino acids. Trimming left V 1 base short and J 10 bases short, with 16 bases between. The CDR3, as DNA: TGTGCCAGCAGCTTAGGAGGGTCGGAAATTGGAGCTTTCTTT. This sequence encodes CASSLGGSEIGAFF. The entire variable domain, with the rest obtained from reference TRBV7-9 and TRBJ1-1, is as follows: DTGVSQNPRHKITKRGQNVTFRCDPISEHNRLYWYRQTLGQGPEFLTYFQNEAQLEKSRLLSDRFSAERPKGSFSTLEIQRTEQGDSAMYLCASSLGGSEIGAFFGQGTRLTVV.